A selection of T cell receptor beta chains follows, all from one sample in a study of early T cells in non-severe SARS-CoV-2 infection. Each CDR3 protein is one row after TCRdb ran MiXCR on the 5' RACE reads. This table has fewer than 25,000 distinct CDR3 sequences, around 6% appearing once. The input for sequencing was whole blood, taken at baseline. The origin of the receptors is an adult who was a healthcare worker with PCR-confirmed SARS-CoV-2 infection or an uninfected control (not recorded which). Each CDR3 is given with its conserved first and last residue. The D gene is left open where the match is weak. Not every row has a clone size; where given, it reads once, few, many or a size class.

cdr3_aa: CASGLAGGQPLETQYF; cdr3_nt: TGTGCCAGTGGACTAGCGGGGGGGCAACCCCTAGAGACCCAGTACTTC; v_call: TRBV27; clone_size: many; d_call: TRBD2; j_call: TRBJ2-5
cdr3_aa: CAWSQREGSNEKLFF; cdr3_nt: TGTGCCTGGAGCCAACGGGAGGGTAGCAATGAAAAACTGTTTTTT; v_call: TRBV30; clone_size: -; d_call: -; j_call: TRBJ1-4
cdr3_aa: CATRTGATTEAFF; cdr3_nt: TGTGCCACCAGGACAGGGGCGACGACTGAAGCTTTCTTT; v_call: TRBV6-1; clone_size: -; d_call: TRBD1; j_call: TRBJ1-1
cdr3_aa: CASSLGTANQPQHF; cdr3_nt: TGCGCCAGCAGCTTGGGGACAGCGAATCAGCCCCAGCATTTT; v_call: TRBV5-1; clone_size: few; d_call: -; j_call: TRBJ1-5
cdr3_aa: CASSLIGGNTEAFF; cdr3_nt: TGCGCCAGCAGCTTGATAGGGGGGAACACTGAAGCTTTCTTT; v_call: TRBV5-1; clone_size: many; d_call: -; j_call: TRBJ1-1
cdr3_aa: CASSQDPITEAFF; cdr3_nt: TGTGCCAGCTCTCAGGACCCTATCACTGAAGCTTTCTTT; v_call: TRBV18; clone_size: many; d_call: -; j_call: TRBJ1-1
cdr3_aa: CASSLAGGPWSDTQYF; cdr3_nt: TGTGCCAGCAGCCTAGCGGGGGGGCCTTGGTCAGATACGCAGTATTTT; v_call: TRBV7-2; clone_size: -; d_call: TRBD2; j_call: TRBJ2-3
cdr3_aa: CASSQADRRGQPQHF; cdr3_nt: TGCGCCAGCAGCCAAGCCGACAGAAGGGGTCAGCCCCAGCATTTT; v_call: TRBV4-1; clone_size: many; d_call: -; j_call: TRBJ1-5
cdr3_aa: CSVDWTSGSSYNEQFF; cdr3_nt: TGCAGCGTTGATTGGACTAGCGGAAGCTCCTACAATGAGCAGTTCTTC; v_call: TRBV29-1; clone_size: many; d_call: TRBD2; j_call: TRBJ2-1
cdr3_aa: CASSQAFDFMNTEAFF; cdr3_nt: TGCGCCAGCAGCCAAGCGTTCGATTTCATGAACACTGAAGCTTTCTTT; v_call: TRBV4-1; clone_size: -; d_call: -; j_call: TRBJ1-1
cdr3_aa: CASTLNRGRVNGYTF; cdr3_nt: TGTGCCAGCACACTCAACAGGGGGCGGGTTAATGGCTACACCTTC; v_call: TRBV2; clone_size: -; d_call: TRBD1; j_call: TRBJ1-2
cdr3_aa: CASGLGSGGTQYF; cdr3_nt: TGCGCCAGCGGGCTGGGGTCCGGGGGTACGCAGTATTTT; v_call: TRBV10-2; clone_size: many; d_call: -; j_call: TRBJ2-3
cdr3_aa: CASSLGRNYGYTF; cdr3_nt: TGTGCCAGCAGCTTAGGGCGGAACTATGGCTACACCTTC; v_call: TRBV7-3; clone_size: -; d_call: -; j_call: TRBJ1-2
cdr3_aa: CASSEGRYEQYF; cdr3_nt: TGTGCCAGCAGCGAAGGGCGTTACGAGCAGTACTTC; v_call: TRBV7-2; clone_size: -; d_call: -; j_call: TRBJ2-7
cdr3_aa: CASSPLDNEQFF; cdr3_nt: TGTGCCAGCAGCCCCTTGGACAATGAGCAGTTCTTC; v_call: TRBV5-6; clone_size: medium-sized; d_call: -; j_call: TRBJ2-1
cdr3_aa: CASSQEGTVYYEQYF; cdr3_nt: TGCGCCAGCAGCCAAGAAGGGACAGTTTACTACGAGCAGTACTTC; v_call: TRBV4-3; clone_size: few; d_call: TRBD1; j_call: TRBJ2-7
cdr3_aa: CASSLRGGANTGELFF; cdr3_nt: TGTGCCAGCAGCCTCCGAGGGGGCGCGAACACCGGGGAGCTGTTTTTT; v_call: TRBV5-4; clone_size: -; d_call: TRBD1; j_call: TRBJ2-2
cdr3_aa: CASSGLWDSCLF; cdr3_nt: TGTGCCAGCAGCGGTTTGTGGGACAGTTGCCTCTTC; v_call: TRBV2; clone_size: few; d_call: TRBD1; j_call: TRBJ2-1
cdr3_aa: CASSQSADRGGQPQHF; cdr3_nt: TGCGCCAGCAGTCAATCGGCGGACAGGGGTGGCCAGCCCCAGCATTTT; v_call: TRBV23-1; clone_size: few; d_call: TRBD1; j_call: TRBJ1-5
cdr3_aa: CASGATDQPQHF; cdr3_nt: TGTGCCAGCGGGGCAACTGATCAGCCCCAGCATTTT; v_call: TRBV7-9; clone_size: -; d_call: -; j_call: TRBJ1-5
cdr3_aa: CASSVLGALETQYF; cdr3_nt: TGTGCCAGCAGTGTCCTAGGGGCGCTAGAGACCCAGTACTTC; v_call: TRBV25-1; clone_size: -; d_call: -; j_call: TRBJ2-5
cdr3_aa: CASSTRGGGQHF; cdr3_nt: TGTGCCAGCAGTACTCGGGGGGGTGGCCAGCATTTT; v_call: TRBV6-6; clone_size: many; d_call: -; j_call: TRBJ1-5
cdr3_aa: CASSKTANSGNTIYF; cdr3_nt: TGTGCCAGCAGTAAGACAGCCAACTCTGGAAACACCATATATTTT; v_call: TRBV28; clone_size: -; d_call: -; j_call: TRBJ1-3
cdr3_aa: CASRPRAGSMNTEAFF; cdr3_nt: TGTGCCAGCAGGCCCAGGGCAGGGTCCATGAACACTGAAGCTTTCTTT; v_call: TRBV7-3; clone_size: many; d_call: -; j_call: TRBJ1-1
cdr3_aa: CASSSRELKNIQYF; cdr3_nt: TGTGCCAGCAGCTCCCGGGAGCTCAAAAACATTCAGTACTTC; v_call: TRBV7-2; clone_size: -; d_call: -; j_call: TRBJ2-4
cdr3_aa: CASSLGTSGGQSQYF; cdr3_nt: TGTGCCAGTAGTCTCGGGACTAGCGGAGGGCAATCACAGTATTTT; v_call: TRBV19; clone_size: many; d_call: TRBD2; j_call: TRBJ2-3
cdr3_aa: CASSLAGVNTGELFF; cdr3_nt: TGTGCCAGCAGCTTAGCAGGGGTTAACACCGGGGAGCTGTTTTTT; v_call: TRBV7-6; clone_size: few; d_call: -; j_call: TRBJ2-2
cdr3_aa: CASSLEAGYQPQHF; cdr3_nt: TGTGCCAGCAGCTTAGAGGCGGGATATCAGCCCCAGCATTTT; v_call: TRBV7-6; clone_size: many; d_call: -; j_call: TRBJ1-5
cdr3_aa: CASSQARGTDYGYTF; cdr3_nt: TGCGCCAGCAGCCAGGCGCGCGGGACAGATTATGGCTACACCTTC; v_call: TRBV4-3; clone_size: once; d_call: TRBD1; j_call: TRBJ1-2
cdr3_aa: CASSAGEKETQYF; cdr3_nt: TGTGCCAGCAGCGCTGGAGAAAAAGAGACCCAGTACTTC; v_call: TRBV11-2; clone_size: many; d_call: -; j_call: TRBJ2-5
cdr3_aa: CAWSGVGDTGELFF; cdr3_nt: TGTGCCTGGTCAGGGGTGGGGGACACCGGGGAGCTGTTTTTT; v_call: TRBV30; clone_size: many; d_call: -; j_call: TRBJ2-2
cdr3_aa: CASSSGTSGGGYNEQFF; cdr3_nt: TGTGCCAGCAGTTCCGGGACTAGCGGGGGAGGTTACAATGAGCAGTTCTTC; v_call: TRBV12-3/TRBV12-4; clone_size: few; d_call: TRBD2; j_call: TRBJ2-1
cdr3_aa: CSVDWEGLMNTEAFF; cdr3_nt: TGCAGCGTTGATTGGGAGGGACTTATGAACACTGAAGCTTTCTTT; v_call: TRBV29-1; clone_size: few; d_call: -; j_call: TRBJ1-1
cdr3_aa: CAWSASGTEAFF; cdr3_nt: TGTGCCTGGAGTGCCTCTGGGACTGAAGCTTTCTTT; v_call: TRBV30; clone_size: medium-sized; d_call: -; j_call: TRBJ1-1
cdr3_aa: CASAVGYNEQFF; cdr3_nt: TGTGCCAGCGCAGTTGGGTACAATGAGCAGTTCTTC; v_call: TRBV6-2/TRBV6-3; clone_size: medium-sized; d_call: -; j_call: TRBJ2-1
cdr3_aa: CASSGQGANYGYTF; cdr3_nt: TGTGCCAGCAGCGGACAGGGCGCTAACTATGGCTACACCTTC; v_call: TRBV7-2; clone_size: many; d_call: TRBD1; j_call: TRBJ1-2
cdr3_aa: CASSAPPGLAGRGTDTQYF; cdr3_nt: TGTGCCAGCAGCGCACCCCCGGGACTAGCGGGGAGGGGCACAGATACGCAGTATTTT; v_call: TRBV7-2; clone_size: -; d_call: TRBD2; j_call: TRBJ2-3
cdr3_aa: CAWSTTSGYYEQYF; cdr3_nt: TGTGCCTGGAGTACGACTAGCGGATACTACGAGCAGTACTTC; v_call: TRBV30; clone_size: few; d_call: TRBD2; j_call: TRBJ2-7
cdr3_aa: CAWSGTGGGYEQYF; cdr3_nt: TGTGCCTGGAGTGGGACAGGGGGAGGATACGAGCAGTACTTC; v_call: TRBV30; clone_size: -; d_call: TRBD1; j_call: TRBJ2-7
cdr3_aa: CASSQRQGPYEQYF; cdr3_nt: TGTGCCAGCAGCCAGAGACAGGGACCCTACGAGCAGTACTTC; v_call: TRBV7-2; clone_size: many; d_call: TRBD1; j_call: TRBJ2-7
cdr3_aa: CASSVQGRYEQYF; cdr3_nt: TGTGCCAGCAGCGTCCAAGGTCGGTACGAGCAGTACTTC; v_call: TRBV12-3/TRBV12-4; clone_size: -; d_call: -; j_call: TRBJ2-7
cdr3_aa: CASWGAYGYTF; cdr3_nt: TGTGCCAGCTGGGGGGCTTATGGCTACACCTTC; v_call: TRBV6-5; clone_size: many; d_call: -; j_call: TRBJ1-2
cdr3_aa: CSVEVGTGTEAFF; cdr3_nt: TGCAGCGTTGAAGTAGGGACGGGAACTGAAGCTTTCTTT; v_call: TRBV29-1; clone_size: medium-sized; d_call: -; j_call: TRBJ1-1
cdr3_aa: CASNTLRDQPQHF; cdr3_nt: TGTGCCAGCAACACCTTAAGGGATCAGCCCCAGCATTTT; v_call: TRBV6-2/TRBV6-3; clone_size: many; d_call: -; j_call: TRBJ1-5
cdr3_aa: CASSKGNQPQHF; cdr3_nt: TGTGCCAGCAGTAAAGGCAATCAGCCCCAGCATTTT; v_call: TRBV27; clone_size: many; d_call: -; j_call: TRBJ1-5
cdr3_aa: CASNDRAWNTGELFF; cdr3_nt: TGTGCCAGCAACGACAGGGCGTGGAACACCGGGGAGCTGTTTTTT; v_call: TRBV6-5; clone_size: many; d_call: TRBD1; j_call: TRBJ2-2
cdr3_aa: CASSFGGGDPDTQYF; cdr3_nt: TGTGCCAGCAGCTTTGGCGGGGGGGATCCAGATACGCAGTATTTT; v_call: TRBV7-9; clone_size: many; d_call: TRBD2; j_call: TRBJ2-3
cdr3_aa: CASSIDLATGQYYGYTF; cdr3_nt: TGTGCCAGTAGTATAGACCTAGCTACGGGACAATACTATGGCTACACCTTC; v_call: TRBV19; clone_size: -; d_call: -; j_call: TRBJ1-2
cdr3_aa: CASSQDTGGAYGYTF; cdr3_nt: TGCGCCAGCAGCCAAGACACAGGGGGCGCTTATGGCTACACCTTC; v_call: TRBV4-3; clone_size: -; d_call: TRBD1; j_call: TRBJ1-2
cdr3_aa: CASSLGGRSNTGELFF; cdr3_nt: TGCGCCAGCAGCTTGGGGGGACGTTCGAACACCGGGGAGCTGTTTTTT; v_call: TRBV5-1; clone_size: few; d_call: -; j_call: TRBJ2-2
cdr3_aa: CASSFGQGGGNEQFF; cdr3_nt: TGTGCCAGCAGCTTTGGACAGGGTGGTGGCAATGAGCAGTTCTTC; v_call: TRBV7-9; clone_size: -; d_call: TRBD1; j_call: TRBJ2-1
cdr3_aa: CASSFRTEAFF; cdr3_nt: TGTGCCAGCAGCTTCCGCACTGAAGCTTTCTTT; v_call: TRBV7-8; clone_size: many; d_call: -; j_call: TRBJ1-1
cdr3_aa: CSALTHRSYNEQFF; cdr3_nt: TGCAGTGCTCTCACTCACAGGTCCTACAATGAGCAGTTCTTC; v_call: TRBV20-1; clone_size: many; d_call: -; j_call: TRBJ2-1
cdr3_aa: CASSLSPGTGTYEQYF; cdr3_nt: TGCGCCAGCAGCTTGTCGCCCGGGACAGGGACCTACGAGCAGTACTTC; v_call: TRBV5-1; clone_size: medium-sized; d_call: TRBD1; j_call: TRBJ2-7
cdr3_aa: CASSLRPEETQYF; cdr3_nt: TGTGCCAGCAGCTTAAGGCCCGAAGAGACCCAGTACTTC; v_call: TRBV7-3; clone_size: few; d_call: -; j_call: TRBJ2-5
cdr3_aa: CASSRTPQETQYF; cdr3_nt: TGTGCCAGCAGCCGCACGCCCCAAGAGACCCAGTACTTC; v_call: TRBV11-1; clone_size: few; d_call: -; j_call: TRBJ2-5
cdr3_aa: CASSMGQGPHSYF; cdr3_nt: TGTGCCAGCAGCATGGGACAGGGGCCTCATTCGTACTTC; v_call: TRBV12-3/TRBV12-4; clone_size: many; d_call: TRBD1; j_call: TRBJ2-4
cdr3_aa: CASSVAAGALTDTQYF; cdr3_nt: TGTGCCAGCAGCGTAGCAGCGGGGGCCCTCACAGATACGCAGTATTTT; v_call: TRBV9; clone_size: -; d_call: TRBD2; j_call: TRBJ2-3
cdr3_aa: CASSYEGNTIYF; cdr3_nt: TGTGCCAGCAGTTACGAAGGAAACACCATATATTTT; v_call: TRBV6-5; clone_size: many; d_call: -; j_call: TRBJ1-3